This is a list of T cell receptor beta chains from one sample in a study of identical twins. In TCRdb, the 5' RACE reads were re-called with MiXCR into one record per CDR3 protein. The table records some 500,000 distinct CDR3 sequences, roughly 21% of them present only once. These data also formed part of another study, on T cells expressing NK-cell markers.

Sequenced material: CD4+ T cells sorted from blood. Receptors originate from a woman younger than 30 in good health. Each CDR3 is given with its conserved first and last residue. D genes are given only for firm matches. Rows may omit the clone size; those that give it use once, few, many or a size class.

v_call	d_call	clone_size	j_call	cdr3_nt	cdr3_aa
TRBV12-3/TRBV12-4	TRBD1	.	TRBJ2-6	TGTGCCAGCAGCCGCCACGACAGGGGTAGAGCTGGGGCCAACGTCCTGACTTTC	CASSRHDRGRAGANVLTF
TRBV10-3	TRBD2	few	TRBJ2-3	TGTGCCATCAGTGAACCCAGCGGGGAAGATACGCAGTATTTT	CAISEPSGEDTQYF
TRBV9	.	many	TRBJ1-2	TGTGCCAGCAGCCCAAGGGACGGAAGTAACTATGGCTACACCTTC	CASSPRDGSNYGYTF
TRBV7-2	TRBD1	.	TRBJ1-1	TGTGCCAGCAGCTTAGCGCGAATTAGCAGGGGGCCTAGACTGAACACTGAAGCTTTCTTT	CASSLARISRGPRLNTEAFF
TRBV27	.	.	TRBJ2-2	TGTGCCAGCGCACGGAACACCGGGGAGCTGTTTTTT	CASARNTGELFF
TRBV20-1	TRBD1	.	TRBJ2-1	TGCAGTGCTAGAGCCCCCCAGGGCAGGGGGCAGGAGCAGTTCTTC	CSARAPQGRGQEQFF
TRBV5-6	.	few	TRBJ2-3	TGTGCCAGCAGCTTCGGCGGACAGATCGACCGTGCGCAGTATTTT	CASSFGGQIDRAQYF
TRBV20-1	.	few	TRBJ1-2	TGCAGTGCCTCACGACAGCGAAACTATGGCTACACCTTC	CSASRQRNYGYTF
TRBV7-9	.	few	TRBJ1-1	TGTGCCAGCAGCCCTGGGGACCGGCGGGCTTTCTTT	CASSPGDRRAFF
TRBV6-5	TRBD1	.	TRBJ1-2	TGTGCCAGCAGTTCCCGTACAGGGGGCACTGGCTACACCTTC	CASSSRTGGTGYTF
TRBV15	.	few	TRBJ1-6	TGTGCCACCGGGCAGTATAATTCACCCCTCCACTTT	CATGQYNSPLHF
TRBV12-3/TRBV12-4	TRBD1	.	TRBJ2-3	TGTGCCAGCAGCCTCCGGGACAGGAGGACAGATACGCAGTATTTT	CASSLRDRRTDTQYF
TRBV5-1	.	few	TRBJ1-4	TGCGCCAGCAGCTTTCAAACCGGGAGTGAAAAACTGTTTTTT	CASSFQTGSEKLFF
TRBV7-9	.	.	TRBJ2-7	TGTGCCAGCTCCAAGGGAAGTAGGGCCTACGAGCAGTACTTC	CASSKGSRAYEQYF
TRBV15	.	.	TRBJ2-5	TGTGCCACCAGCAGCGGGAGTATCCGAGAGACCCAGTACTTC	CATSSGSIRETQYF
TRBV6-1	TRBD2	once	TRBJ2-1	TGTGCCAGCAGGGGACTAGTGGCCAATGAGCAGTTCTTC	CASRGLVANEQFF
TRBV7-8	TRBD1	few	TRBJ1-1	TGTGCCAGCAGCCGGTCCGGGACAGGGAACACTGAAGCTTTCTTT	CASSRSGTGNTEAFF
TRBV12-3/TRBV12-4	.	many	TRBJ2-3	TGTGCCAGCAGTCCCACGTCCCCCGATACGCAGTATTTT	CASSPTSPDTQYF
TRBV29-1	.	few	TRBJ1-1	TGCAGCGCCGACGCGGGGAACACTGAAGCTTTCTTT	CSADAGNTEAFF
TRBV6-1	.	.	TRBJ1-2	TGTGCCAGCAGTGAATGGATACACACCTTC	CASSEWIHTF
TRBV7-9	.	few	TRBJ1-5	TGTGCCAGCAGCTTGGGTCGGGCAGGTCAGCCCCAGCATTTT	CASSLGRAGQPQHF
TRBV15	TRBD2	few	TRBJ2-5	TGTGCCACCAGCAGAGCCGCGGCTAGCGGGCAAGAGACCCAGTACTTC	CATSRAAASGQETQYF
TRBV5-1	.	few	TRBJ2-3	TGCGCCAGCAGCTTGGATCGGAGCGGTAGCACAGATACGCAGTATTTT	CASSLDRSGSTDTQYF
TRBV20-1	.	few	TRBJ1-2	TGCAGTGTGAAAGGTTGGGGGAATATGGACTATGGCTACACCTTC	CSVKGWGNMDYGYTF
TRBV12-3/TRBV12-4	TRBD2	many	TRBJ2-5	TGTGCCAGCAGCATAGCGGGATCGGAGACCCAGTACTTC	CASSIAGSETQYF
TRBV29-1	.	few	TRBJ2-5	TGCAGCGTGAGGGTACGACGGAATCAAGAGACCCAGTACTTC	CSVRVRRNQETQYF
TRBV6-5	TRBD1	.	TRBJ1-5	TGTGCCAGCAGTTCCCCAGGGGGCGCGGGTCAGCCCCAGCATTTT	CASSSPGGAGQPQHF
TRBV12-3/TRBV12-4	TRBD2	many	TRBJ2-3	TGTGCCAGCAAAACCCTAGCGGGAGGAACGCAGTATTTT	CASKTLAGGTQYF
TRBV12-3/TRBV12-4	TRBD2	.	TRBJ2-7	TGTGCCAGCAGTTTTAAGAGCGGGGGAGCCTACGAGCAGTACTTC	CASSFKSGGAYEQYF
TRBV6-5	.	.	TRBJ2-7	TGTGCCAGCAGTTACTCGACGGCGGGGCCCATCTCCTACGAGCAGTACTTC	CASSYSTAGPISYEQYF
TRBV12-3/TRBV12-4	.	.	TRBJ2-2	TGTGCCAGCAGTTTGGAGCGGTACGCCGGGGAGCTGTTTTTT	CASSLERYAGELFF
TRBV20-1	TRBD2	few	TRBJ2-7	TGCAGTGCCGAGCGGGAACCCTACGAGCAGTACTTC	CSAEREPYEQYF
TRBV20-1	TRBD2	many	TRBJ2-5	TGCAGTGCTAGAGACGGCGAGCGGGAGGGTGGGGAGACCCAGTACTTC	CSARDGEREGGETQYF
TRBV18	.	.	TRBJ2-1	TGTGCCAGCTCACCACCGGGGGCGCAGTTCTTC	CASSPPGAQFF
TRBV20-1	.	few	TRBJ2-1	TGCAGTGCTAGAGTACCTGGCGAGCAGTTCTTC	CSARVPGEQFF
TRBV6-1	TRBD2	many	TRBJ2-2	TGTGCCAGCACCCCCGGGGCGGGAGGGGGTCGGGAGCTGTTTTTT	CASTPGAGGGRELFF
TRBV7-8	TRBD1	.	TRBJ1-2	TGTGCCAGCAGACTCGACAGGGACTATGGCTACACCTTC	CASRLDRDYGYTF
TRBV2	.	few	TRBJ2-5	TGTGCCAGCAGATGGACAGCCCGGGAGACCCAGTACTTC	CASRWTARETQYF
TRBV7-2	.	.	TRBJ2-2	TGTGCCAGCAGCCGGAGTGATGGTAGGACCGGGGAGCTGTTTTTT	CASSRSDGRTGELFF
TRBV14	.	once	TRBJ2-5	TGTGCCAGCAGCCGGCTGATCATGGAGACCCAGTACTTC	CASSRLIMETQYF
TRBV5-1	TRBD1	.	TRBJ2-3	TGCGCCAGCAGCCTAACCAGGGGGAGCACAGATACGCAGTATTTT	CASSLTRGSTDTQYF
TRBV5-5	TRBD2	.	TRBJ2-1	TGTGCCAGCACCCCCCCCGGACTAGCGTCCTACAATGAGCAGTTCTTC	CASTPPGLASYNEQFF
TRBV10-3	.	.	TRBJ2-7	TGTGCCATCAAGGGGGAGGGTACGAGCTCCTACGAGCAGTACTTC	CAIKGEGTSSYEQYF
TRBV6-1	TRBD1	few	TRBJ2-7	TGTGCCAGCAGGGGACAGCCGGGGCGGTCGTCCTACGAGCAGTACTTC	CASRGQPGRSSYEQYF
TRBV7-2	.	.	TRBJ1-1	TGTGCCAGCAGCTTCAAGGCGAACACTGAAGCTTTCTTT	CASSFKANTEAFF
TRBV6-2/TRBV6-3	.	.	TRBJ2-1	TGTGCCACCCGCCGGGTGGCGTCTGGGTACAATGAGCAGTTCTTC	CATRRVASGYNEQFF
TRBV5-1	.	many	TRBJ1-2	TGCGCCAGCAGCTTGGGGCAGGGAAGTGGCTACACCTTC	CASSLGQGSGYTF
TRBV24-1	.	.	TRBJ1-2	TGTGCCACCAGTGACCCAGGACAGAACTATGGCTACACCTTC	CATSDPGQNYGYTF
TRBV20-1	TRBD1	.	TRBJ2-7	TGCAGTGCCAAGACAGGGACCTTCTACGAGCAGTACTTC	CSAKTGTFYEQYF
TRBV9	TRBD2	.	TRBJ2-1	TGTGCCAGCAGTGCCCCTCTAGGGACTAGCGGGAGTCATGAGCAGTTCTTC	CASSAPLGTSGSHEQFF
TRBV5-1	.	few	TRBJ2-1	TGCGCCAGCAGCTCTGGGACCCCCAATGAGCAGTTCTTC	CASSSGTPNEQFF
TRBV5-3	TRBD2	few	TRBJ2-1	TGTGCCAGTAGCACGGGACTAGCGGGTACAGTATGGGATGAGCAGTTCTTC	CASSTGLAGTVWDEQFF
TRBV12-3/TRBV12-4	.	few	TRBJ1-6	TGTGCCAGCAGTTTCGCCGGGGCCGTCCCCCACTTT	CASSFAGAVPHF